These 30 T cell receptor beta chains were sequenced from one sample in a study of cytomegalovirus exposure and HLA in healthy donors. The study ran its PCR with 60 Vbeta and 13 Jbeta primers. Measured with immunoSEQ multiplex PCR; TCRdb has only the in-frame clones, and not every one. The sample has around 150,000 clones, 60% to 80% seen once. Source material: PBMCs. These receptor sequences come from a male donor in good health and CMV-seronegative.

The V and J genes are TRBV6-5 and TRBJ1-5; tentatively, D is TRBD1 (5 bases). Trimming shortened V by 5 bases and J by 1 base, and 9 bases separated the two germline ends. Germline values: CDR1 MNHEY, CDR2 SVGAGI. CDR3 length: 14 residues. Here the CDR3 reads CASSMGLSNQPQHF. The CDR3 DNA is TGTGCCAGCAGTATGGGGCTAAGCAATCAGCCCCAGCATTTT.

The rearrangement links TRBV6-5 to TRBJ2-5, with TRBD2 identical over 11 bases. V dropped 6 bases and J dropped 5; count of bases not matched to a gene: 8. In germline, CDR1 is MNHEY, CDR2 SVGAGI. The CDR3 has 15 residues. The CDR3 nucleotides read TGTGCCAGCAGCCCCACTAGCGGGGGAGGGGAGACCCAGTACTTC. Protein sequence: CASSPTSGGGETQYF.

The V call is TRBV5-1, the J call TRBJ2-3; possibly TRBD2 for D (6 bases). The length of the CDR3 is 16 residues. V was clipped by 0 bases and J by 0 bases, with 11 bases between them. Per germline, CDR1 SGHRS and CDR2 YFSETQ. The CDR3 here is CASSLGDFPSTDTQYF. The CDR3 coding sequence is TGCGCCAGCAGCTTGGGGGACTTCCCTAGCACAGATACGCAGTATTTT.

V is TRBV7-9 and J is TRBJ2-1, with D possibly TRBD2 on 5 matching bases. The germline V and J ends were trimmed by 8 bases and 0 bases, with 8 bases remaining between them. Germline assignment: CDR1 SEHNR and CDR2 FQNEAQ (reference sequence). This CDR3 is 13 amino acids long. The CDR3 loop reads CASGSGSYNEQFF. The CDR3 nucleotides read TGTGCCAGCGGCAGCGGCTCCTACAATGAGCAGTTCTTC.

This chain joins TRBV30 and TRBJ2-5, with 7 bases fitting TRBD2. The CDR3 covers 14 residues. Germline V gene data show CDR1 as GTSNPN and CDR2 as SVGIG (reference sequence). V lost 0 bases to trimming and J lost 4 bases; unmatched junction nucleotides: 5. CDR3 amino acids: CAWSVNGGGETQYF. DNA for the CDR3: TGTGCCTGGAGTGTAAACGGCGGGGGAGAGACCCAGTACTTC.

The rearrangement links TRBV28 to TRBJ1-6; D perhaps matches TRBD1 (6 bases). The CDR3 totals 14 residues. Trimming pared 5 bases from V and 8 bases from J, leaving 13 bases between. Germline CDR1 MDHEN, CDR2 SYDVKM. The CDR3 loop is CASSRGGTDSPLHF. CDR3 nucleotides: TGTGCCAGCAGTCGGGGGGGCACGGATTCACCCCTCCACTTT.

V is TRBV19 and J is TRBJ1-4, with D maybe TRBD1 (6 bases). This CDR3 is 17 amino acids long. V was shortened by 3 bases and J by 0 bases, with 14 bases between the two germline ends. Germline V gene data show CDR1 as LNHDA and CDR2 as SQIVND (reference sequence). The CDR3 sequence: CASSIGQRIATNEKLFF. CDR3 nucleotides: TGTGCCAGTAGTATCGGACAGAGGATTGCAACTAATGAAAAACTGTTTTTT.

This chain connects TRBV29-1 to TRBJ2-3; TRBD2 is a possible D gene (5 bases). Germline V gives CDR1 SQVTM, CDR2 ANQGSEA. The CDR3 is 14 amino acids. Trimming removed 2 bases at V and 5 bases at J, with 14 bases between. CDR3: CSVEWRSGGDTQYF. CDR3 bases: TGCAGCGTTGAATGGAGGTCCGGTGGAGATACGCAGTATTTT.

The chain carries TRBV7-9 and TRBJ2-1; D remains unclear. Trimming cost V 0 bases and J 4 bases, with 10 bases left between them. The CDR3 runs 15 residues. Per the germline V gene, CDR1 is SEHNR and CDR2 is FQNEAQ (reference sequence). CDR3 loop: CASSLAVLLYNEQFF. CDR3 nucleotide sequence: TGTGCCAGCAGCTTAGCCGTTCTACTGTACAATGAGCAGTTCTTC.

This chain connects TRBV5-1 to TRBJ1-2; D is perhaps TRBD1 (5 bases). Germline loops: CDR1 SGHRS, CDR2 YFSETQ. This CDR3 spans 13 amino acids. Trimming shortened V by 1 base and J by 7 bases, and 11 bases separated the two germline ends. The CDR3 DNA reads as TGCGCCAGCAGCTTGCCCCAAGACAGTGGCTACACCTTC. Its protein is CASSLPQDSGYTF.

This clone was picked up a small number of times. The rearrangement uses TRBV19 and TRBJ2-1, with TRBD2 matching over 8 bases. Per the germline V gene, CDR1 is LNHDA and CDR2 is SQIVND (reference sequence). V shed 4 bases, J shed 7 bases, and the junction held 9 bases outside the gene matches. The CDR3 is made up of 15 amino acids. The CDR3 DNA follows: TGTGCCAGTAGTAACGGACTAGCAACAACGAATGAGCAGTTCTTC. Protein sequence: CASSNGLATTNEQFF.

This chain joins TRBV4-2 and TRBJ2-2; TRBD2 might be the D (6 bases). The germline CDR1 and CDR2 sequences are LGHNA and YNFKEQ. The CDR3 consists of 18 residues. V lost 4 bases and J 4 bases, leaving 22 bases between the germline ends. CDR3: CASSRGNRGGGATGELFF. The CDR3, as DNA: TGTGCCAGCAGCCGCGGAAATCGAGGAGGCGGGGCCACCGGGGAGCTGTTTTTT.

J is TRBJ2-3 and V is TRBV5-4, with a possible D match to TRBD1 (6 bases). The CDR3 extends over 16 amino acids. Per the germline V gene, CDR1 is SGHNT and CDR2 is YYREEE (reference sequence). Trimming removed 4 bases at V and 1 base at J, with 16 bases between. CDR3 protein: CASSPGSGQRTDTQYF. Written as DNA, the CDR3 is TGTGCCAGCAGCCCAGGGTCGGGACAACGCACAGATACGCAGTATTTT. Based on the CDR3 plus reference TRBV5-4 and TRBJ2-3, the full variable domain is ETGVTQSPTHLIKTRGQQVTLRCSSQSGHNTVSWYQQALGQGPQFIFQYYREEENGRGNFPPRFSGLQFPNYSSELNVNALELDDSALYLCASSPGSGQRTDTQYFGPGTRLTVL.

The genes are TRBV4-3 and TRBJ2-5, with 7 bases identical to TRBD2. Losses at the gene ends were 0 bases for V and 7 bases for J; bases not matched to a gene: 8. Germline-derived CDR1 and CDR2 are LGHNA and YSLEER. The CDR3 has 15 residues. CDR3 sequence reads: CASSQEWLIAGTQYF. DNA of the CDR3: TGCGCCAGCAGCCAAGAATGGTTAATAGCGGGGACCCAGTACTTC.

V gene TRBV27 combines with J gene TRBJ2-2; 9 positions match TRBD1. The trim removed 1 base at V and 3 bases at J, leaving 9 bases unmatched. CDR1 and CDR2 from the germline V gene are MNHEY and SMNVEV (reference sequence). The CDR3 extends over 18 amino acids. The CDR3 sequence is CASSLYGWGQGDTGELFF. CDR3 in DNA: TGTGCCAGCAGTTTATATGGGTGGGGACAGGGCGACACCGGGGAGCTGTTTTTT.

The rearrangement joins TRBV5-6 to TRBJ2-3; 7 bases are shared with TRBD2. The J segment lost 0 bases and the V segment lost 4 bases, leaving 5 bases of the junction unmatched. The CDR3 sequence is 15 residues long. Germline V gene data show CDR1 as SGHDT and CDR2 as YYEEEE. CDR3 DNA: TGTGCCAGCAGCCGAGCGGGACCTAGCACAGATACGCAGTATTTT. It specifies CASSRAGPSTDTQYF. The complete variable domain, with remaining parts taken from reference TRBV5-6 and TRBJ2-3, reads DAGVTQSPTHLIKTRGQQVTLRCSPKSGHDTVSWYQQALGQGPQFIFQYYEEEERQRGNFPDRFSGHQFPNYSSELNVNALLLGDSALYLCASSRAGPSTDTQYFGPGTRLTVL.

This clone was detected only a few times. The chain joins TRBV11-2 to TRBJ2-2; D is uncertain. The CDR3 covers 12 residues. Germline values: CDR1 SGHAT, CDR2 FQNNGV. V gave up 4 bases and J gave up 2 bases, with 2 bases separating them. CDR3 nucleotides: TGTGCCAGCAGCTCAAACACCGGGGAGCTGTTTTTT. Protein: CASSSNTGELFF.

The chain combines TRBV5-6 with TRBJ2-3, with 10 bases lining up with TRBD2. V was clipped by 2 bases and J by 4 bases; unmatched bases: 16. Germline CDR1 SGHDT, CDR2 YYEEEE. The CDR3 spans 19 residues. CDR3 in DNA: TGTGCCAGCAGCTTTATTAGTCTAGCGGGGGACTCTTTGGCAGATACGCAGTATTTT. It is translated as CASSFISLAGDSLADTQYF. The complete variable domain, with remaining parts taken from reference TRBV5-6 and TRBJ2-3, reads DAGVTQSPTHLIKTRGQQVTLRCSPKSGHDTVSWYQQALGQGPQFIFQYYEEEERQRGNFPDRFSGHQFPNYSSELNVNALLLGDSALYLCASSFISLAGDSLADTQYFGPGTRLTVL.

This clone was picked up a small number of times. The CDR3 coding sequence is TGTGCCAGCAGTTTATGGTCCAGCGGGAGGATAGATACGCAGTATTTT. This gives the protein CASSLWSSGRIDTQYF. The chain uses TRBV28 and TRBJ2-3; 9 bases align to TRBD2. CDR1 is MDHEN and CDR2 is SYDVKM in the germline V gene. V shed 0 bases and J 5 bases; nucleotides not matched to a gene: 6. CDR3 length equals 16 residues. Together with reference TRBV28 and TRBJ2-3, the CDR3 gives the full variable domain: DVKVTQSSRYLVKRTGEKVFLECVQDMDHENMFWYRQDPGLGLRLIYFSYDVKMKEKGDIPEGYSVSREKKERFSLILESASTNQTSMYLCASSLWSSGRIDTQYFGPGTRLTVL.

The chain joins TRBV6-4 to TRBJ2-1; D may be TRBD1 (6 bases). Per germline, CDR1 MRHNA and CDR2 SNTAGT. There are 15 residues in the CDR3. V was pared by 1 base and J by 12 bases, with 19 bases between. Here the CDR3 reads CASSDLGAGARGQFF. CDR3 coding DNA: TGTGCCAGCAGTGACTTGGGGGCCGGAGCACGGGGGCAGTTCTTC.

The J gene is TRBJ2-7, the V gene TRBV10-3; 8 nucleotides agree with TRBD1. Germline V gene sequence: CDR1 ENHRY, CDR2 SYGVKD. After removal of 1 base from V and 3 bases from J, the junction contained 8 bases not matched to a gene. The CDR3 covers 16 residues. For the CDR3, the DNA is TGTGCCATCAGTGAGTTAGGAAGGACAGGGTACTACGAGCAGTACTTC. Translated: CAISELGRTGYYEQYF.

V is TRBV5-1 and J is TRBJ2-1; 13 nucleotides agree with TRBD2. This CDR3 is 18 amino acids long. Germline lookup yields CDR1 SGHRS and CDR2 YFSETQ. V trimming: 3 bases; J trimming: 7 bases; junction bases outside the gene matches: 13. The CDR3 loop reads CASSSPTSGGASGNEQFF. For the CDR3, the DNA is TGCGCCAGCAGCTCCCCCACTAGCGGGGGGGCCAGTGGGAATGAGCAGTTCTTC.

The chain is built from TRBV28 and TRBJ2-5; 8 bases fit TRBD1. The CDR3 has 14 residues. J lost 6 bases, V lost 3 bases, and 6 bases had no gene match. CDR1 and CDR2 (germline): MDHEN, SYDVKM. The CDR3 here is CASSFRGTGQTQYF. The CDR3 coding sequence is TGTGCCAGCAGTTTTCGTGGGACAGGCCAGACCCAGTACTTC.

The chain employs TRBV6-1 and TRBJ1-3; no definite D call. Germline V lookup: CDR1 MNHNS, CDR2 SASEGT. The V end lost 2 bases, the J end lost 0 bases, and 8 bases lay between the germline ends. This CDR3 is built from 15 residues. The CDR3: CASSELGGSGNTIYF. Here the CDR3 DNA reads TGTGCCAGCAGTGAACTGGGAGGCTCTGGAAACACCATATATTTT.

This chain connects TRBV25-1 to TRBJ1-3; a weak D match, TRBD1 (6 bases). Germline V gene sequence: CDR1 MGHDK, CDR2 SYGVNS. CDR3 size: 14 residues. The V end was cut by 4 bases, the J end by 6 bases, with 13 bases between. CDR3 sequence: CASSVSGTPNTIYF. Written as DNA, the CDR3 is TGTGCCAGCAGTGTGTCCGGGACACCAAACACCATATATTTT.

CDR3: CSVRQGANEQYF. In DNA, the CDR3 is TGCAGCGTTCGACAGGGGGCGAACGAGCAGTACTTC. V gene TRBV29-1 combines with J gene TRBJ2-7, with TRBD1 matching over 10 bases. From germline, CDR1 is SQVTM and CDR2 ANQGSEA. This CDR3 region has 12 residues. The trim removed 5 bases at V and 5 bases at J, leaving 3 bases unmatched.

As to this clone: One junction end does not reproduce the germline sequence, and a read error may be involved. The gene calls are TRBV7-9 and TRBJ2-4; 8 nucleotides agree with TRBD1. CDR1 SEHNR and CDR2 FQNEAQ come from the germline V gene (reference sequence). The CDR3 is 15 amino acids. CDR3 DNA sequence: TGTTCCAGCAGCCAAACAGGGGGAGGCAAAAACATTCAGTACTTC. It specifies CSSSQTGGGKNIQYF.

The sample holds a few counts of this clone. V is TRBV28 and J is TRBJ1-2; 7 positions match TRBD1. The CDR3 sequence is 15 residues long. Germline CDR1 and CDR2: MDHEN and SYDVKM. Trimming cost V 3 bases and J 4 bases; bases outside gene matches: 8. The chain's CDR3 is CASSLIGPGGYGYTF. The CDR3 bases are TGTGCCAGCAGTTTGATTGGTCCAGGGGGCTATGGCTACACCTTC.

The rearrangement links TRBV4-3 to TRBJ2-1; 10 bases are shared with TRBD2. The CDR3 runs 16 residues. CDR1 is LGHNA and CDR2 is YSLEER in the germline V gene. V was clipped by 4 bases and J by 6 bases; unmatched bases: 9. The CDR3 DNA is TGCGCCAGCAGCCCTTCGCTAGCGGGAGTGCTCAATGAGCAGTTCTTC. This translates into CASSPSLAGVLNEQFF.

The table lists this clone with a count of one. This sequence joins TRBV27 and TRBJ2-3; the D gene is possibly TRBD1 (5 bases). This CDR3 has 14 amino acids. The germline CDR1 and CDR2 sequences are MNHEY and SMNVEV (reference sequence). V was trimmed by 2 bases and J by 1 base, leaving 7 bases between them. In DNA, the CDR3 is TGTGCCAGCAGTTTAGTAGGGGGCACAGATACGCAGTATTTT. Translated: CASSLVGGTDTQYF.